Listed below are T cell receptor beta chains from one sample, sequenced in a study of regulatory T cells in long-lasting Graves disease. TCRdb used MiXCR to reprocess the multiplex PCR reads, holding one entry per CDR3 protein. This repertoire shows a few hundred thousand distinct CDR3 sequences, around 22% found once; its top ten account for roughly 26%. This specimen consisted of peripheral blood mononuclear cells (PBMCs), obtained when the disease was refractory, from a patient treated with antithyroid drugs. The receptors shown here come from a female donor with Graves disease. The CDR3 runs from the conserved cysteine through the conserved F or W. A D gene is named only where the DNA matches it firmly. Clone size is stated in some rows and not others, as once, few, many or a class when expanded.

CDR3nt,CDR3aa,j_gene,d_gene,abundance,v_gene
TGTGCCACCAGCAGAGATGGCGGGAGTGATTACGAGCAGTACTTC,CATSRDGGSDYEQYF,TRBJ2-7,TRBD2,few,TRBV15
TGTGCCAGCAGCTTGCGTCAGGCCCTGGGCGAGCAGTACTTC,CASSLRQALGEQYF,TRBJ2-7,.,.,TRBV5-6
TGTGCCAGCAGTAGAAGCGACAGGAACACTGAAGCTTTCTTT,CASSRSDRNTEAFF,TRBJ1-1,.,many,TRBV6-1
TGTGCCAGCAGGTCGGACAGGGGTAGCAATCAGCCCCAGCATTTT,CASRSDRGSNQPQHF,TRBJ1-5,TRBD1,.,TRBV6-1
TGCGCCAGCAGCCGAGGACTTGAGTCGAATTCACCCCTCCACTTT,CASSRGLESNSPLHF,TRBJ1-6,.,few,TRBV5-1
TGTGCCAGCAGCTTAAGACTAGCGGGAGGTTTGGGCACCGGGGAGCTGTTTTTT,CASSLRLAGGLGTGELFF,TRBJ2-2,TRBD2,.,TRBV11-2
TGTGCCATCAGTCCTGCAGACAGAAACACTGAAGCTTTCTTT,CAISPADRNTEAFF,TRBJ1-1,.,many,TRBV10-3
TGTGCCAGCAGTGAGGTCTTGTCGGGGACGATACCCTACGAGCAGTACTTC,CASSEVLSGTIPYEQYF,TRBJ2-7,.,many,TRBV2
TGTGCCTGGTTGGACAGTGGGGAGACCCAGTACTTC,CAWLDSGETQYF,TRBJ2-5,.,many,TRBV30
TGCAGTGCTAGAGTAGTGGAAGGCGGCACTGAAGCTTTCTTT,CSARVVEGGTEAFF,TRBJ1-1,.,many,TRBV20-1
TGTGCCAGCAGCCCAGGGACTAGCGGGAGTCTAGACGAGCAGTACTTC,CASSPGTSGSLDEQYF,TRBJ2-7,TRBD2,many,TRBV7-8
TGTGCCAGTAGGACCATACCAGGGGAGGGTTCACCCCTCCACTTT,CASRTIPGEGSPLHF,TRBJ1-6,.,.,TRBV19
TGTGCCAGCAGCCCTCAATCGGTCGAGACCCAGTACTTC,CASSPQSVETQYF,TRBJ2-5,.,many,TRBV7-2
TGTGCCAGCAGTTACCCAGGGCGACTTATCTACGAGCAGTACTTC,CASSYPGRLIYEQYF,TRBJ2-7,.,.,TRBV6-5
TGTGCCAGCAGTTTGGGCACTGAAGCTTTCTTT,CASSLGTEAFF,TRBJ1-1,.,many,TRBV7-2
TGTGCCAGCTCACCACAGAGAAGGCTGGATACGCAGTATTTT,CASSPQRRLDTQYF,TRBJ2-3,.,.,TRBV18
TGCAGTGCTAGAGCTGGGGTGGTGGGCTACACCTTC,CSARAGVVGYTF,TRBJ1-2,.,many,TRBV20-1
TGCGCCAGCAGCTTGGAACGGGGGACTAGCGGCTACGAGCAGTACTTC,CASSLERGTSGYEQYF,TRBJ2-7,TRBD2,.,TRBV5-1
TGCAGTGCGGCCGGGACCTTAAGCCTGGAGACCCAGTACTTC,CSAAGTLSLETQYF,TRBJ2-5,.,many,TRBV20-1
TGCGCCAGCAGCTTGATGACTAGCGGGAGTTATGAGCAGTTCTTC,CASSLMTSGSYEQFF,TRBJ2-1,TRBD2,.,TRBV5-1
TGTGCCAGCAGTCCTGGACAGGGGGCGACTGGGGCCAACGTCCTGACTTTC,CASSPGQGATGANVLTF,TRBJ2-6,TRBD1,.,TRBV6-1
TGTGCCAGCAGTAACTTATTGGACAAAAACATTCAGTACTTC,CASSNLLDKNIQYF,TRBJ2-4,.,few,TRBV6-5
TGTGCCAGCAGTGCAAGACAGGGGACGAATTCACCCCTCCACTTT,CASSARQGTNSPLHF,TRBJ1-6,TRBD1,.,TRBV12-3/TRBV12-4
TGTGCCAGCAGCGTAGCTCCGGGGCGGGAGAACACCGGGGAGCTGTTTTTT,CASSVAPGRENTGELFF,TRBJ2-2,.,few,TRBV9
TGTGCCAGCAGTCCCTACGCAAGCAGGGCTAATCAGCCCCAGCATTTT,CASSPYASRANQPQHF,TRBJ1-5,.,many,TRBV28
TGTGCCAGCAGTTACTACCCACTAGCGGGAGGGCCGAACACCGGGGAGCTGTTTTTT,CASSYYPLAGGPNTGELFF,TRBJ2-2,TRBD2,.,TRBV6-2/TRBV6-3
TGCAGTGCTAGAGTTGCAGGGCTGAGCTATGGCTACACCTTC,CSARVAGLSYGYTF,TRBJ1-2,.,few,TRBV20-1
TGTGCCAGCAGAAACCAGGGTCGGGAGACCCAGTACTTC,CASRNQGRETQYF,TRBJ2-5,.,many,TRBV11-2
TGTGCCAGCACTAGCACAGATACGCAGTATTTT,CASTSTDTQYF,TRBJ2-3,.,few,TRBV7-2
TGCGCCAGCAGCGAAGACACAGGGGTAGTAGCGGGACGTCAAGAGACCCAGTACTTC,CASSEDTGVVAGRQETQYF,TRBJ2-5,.,few,TRBV5-1
TGTGCCAGCAGCACAGAGAGCTCCTACGAGCAGTACTTC,CASSTESSYEQYF,TRBJ2-7,.,many,TRBV28